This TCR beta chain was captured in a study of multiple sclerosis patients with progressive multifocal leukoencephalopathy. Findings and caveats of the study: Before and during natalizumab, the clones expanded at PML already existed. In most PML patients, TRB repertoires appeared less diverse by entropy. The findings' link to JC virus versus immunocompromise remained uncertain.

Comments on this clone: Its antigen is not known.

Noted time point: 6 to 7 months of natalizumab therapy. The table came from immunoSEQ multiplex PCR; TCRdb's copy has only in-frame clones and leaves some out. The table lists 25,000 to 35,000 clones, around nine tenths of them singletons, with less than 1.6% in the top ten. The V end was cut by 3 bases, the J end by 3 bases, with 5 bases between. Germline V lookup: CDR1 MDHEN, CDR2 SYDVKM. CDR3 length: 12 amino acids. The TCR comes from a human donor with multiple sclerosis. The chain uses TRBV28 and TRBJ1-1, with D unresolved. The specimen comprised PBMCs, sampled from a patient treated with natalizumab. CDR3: CASSFGYTEAFF. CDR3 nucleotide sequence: TGTGCCAGCAGTTTCGGTTACACTGAAGCTTTCTTT.